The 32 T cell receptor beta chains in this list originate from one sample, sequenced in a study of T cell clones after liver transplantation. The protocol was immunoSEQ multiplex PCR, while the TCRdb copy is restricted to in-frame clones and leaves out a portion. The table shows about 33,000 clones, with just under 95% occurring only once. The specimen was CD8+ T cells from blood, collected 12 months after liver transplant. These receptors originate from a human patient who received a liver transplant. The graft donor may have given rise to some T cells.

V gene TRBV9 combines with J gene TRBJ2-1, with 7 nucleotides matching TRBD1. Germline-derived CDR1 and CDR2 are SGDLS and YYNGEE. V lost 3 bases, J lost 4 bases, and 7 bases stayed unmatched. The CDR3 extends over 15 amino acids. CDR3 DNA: TGTGCCAGCAGCGGGACGGGACAGAAATACAATGAGCAGTTCTTC. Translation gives CASSGTGQKYNEQFF.

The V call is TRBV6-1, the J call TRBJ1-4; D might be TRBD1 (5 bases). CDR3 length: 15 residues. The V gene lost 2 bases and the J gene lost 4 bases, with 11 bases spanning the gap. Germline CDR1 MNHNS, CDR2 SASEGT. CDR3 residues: CASSERGGYNEKLFF. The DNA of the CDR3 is TGTGCCAGCAGTGAACGGGGCGGATATAATGAAAAACTGTTTTTT.

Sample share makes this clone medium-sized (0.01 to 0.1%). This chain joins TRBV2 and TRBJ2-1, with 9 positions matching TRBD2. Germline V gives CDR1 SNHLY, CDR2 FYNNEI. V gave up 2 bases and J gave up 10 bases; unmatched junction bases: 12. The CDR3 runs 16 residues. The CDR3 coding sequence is TGTGCCAGCAGTGAAAGGGGCGTGGGACTAGCTCAGGAGCAGTTCTTC. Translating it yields CASSERGVGLAQEQFF.

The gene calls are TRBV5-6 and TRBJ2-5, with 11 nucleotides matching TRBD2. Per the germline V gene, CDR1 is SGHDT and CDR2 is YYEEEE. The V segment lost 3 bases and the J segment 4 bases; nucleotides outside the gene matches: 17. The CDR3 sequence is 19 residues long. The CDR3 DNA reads TGTGCCAGCAGCTCCTCTTTTAAACTTAGCGGGAGGGCGGGAGAGACCCAGTACTTC. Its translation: CASSSSFKLSGRAGETQYF.

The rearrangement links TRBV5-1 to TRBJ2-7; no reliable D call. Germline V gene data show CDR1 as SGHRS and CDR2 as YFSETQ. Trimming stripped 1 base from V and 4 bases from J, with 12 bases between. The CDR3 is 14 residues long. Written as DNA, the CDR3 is TGCGCCAGCAGCTTGAAGATAGTAGGATACGAGCAGTACTTC. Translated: CASSLKIVGYEQYF.

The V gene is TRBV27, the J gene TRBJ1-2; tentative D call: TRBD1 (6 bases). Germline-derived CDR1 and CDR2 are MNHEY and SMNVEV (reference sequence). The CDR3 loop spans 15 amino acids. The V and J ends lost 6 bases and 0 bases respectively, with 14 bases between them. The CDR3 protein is CASRQTGATNYGYTF. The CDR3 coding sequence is TGTGCCAGCAGACAGACAGGAGCTACTAACTATGGCTACACCTTC.

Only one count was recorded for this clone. The CDR3 loop reads CASSLLGGLNEQYF. The CDR3 DNA is TGTGCCAGCAGTTTATTAGGGGGGCTGAACGAGCAGTACTTC. This chain joins TRBV27 and TRBJ2-7, with D perhaps matching TRBD1 or TRBD2 (6 bases each). V was pared by 1 base and J by 5 bases, with 12 bases between. The CDR3 extends over 14 amino acids. The V gene's germline CDR1 is MNHEY and CDR2 SMNVEV (reference sequence).

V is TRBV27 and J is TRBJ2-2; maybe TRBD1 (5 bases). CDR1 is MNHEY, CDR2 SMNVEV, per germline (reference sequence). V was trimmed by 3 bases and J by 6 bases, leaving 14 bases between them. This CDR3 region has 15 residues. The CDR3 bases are TGTGCCAGCAGTTTGGGGCCCTCCCGGGCCGGGGAGCTGTTTTTT. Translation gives CASSLGPSRAGELFF.

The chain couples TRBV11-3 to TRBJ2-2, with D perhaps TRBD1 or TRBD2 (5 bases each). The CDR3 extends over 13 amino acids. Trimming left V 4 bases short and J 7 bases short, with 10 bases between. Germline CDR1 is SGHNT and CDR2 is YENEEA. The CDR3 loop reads CASSWGSLGELFF. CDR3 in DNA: TGTGCCAGCAGCTGGGGGTCCCTCGGGGAGCTGTTTTTT.

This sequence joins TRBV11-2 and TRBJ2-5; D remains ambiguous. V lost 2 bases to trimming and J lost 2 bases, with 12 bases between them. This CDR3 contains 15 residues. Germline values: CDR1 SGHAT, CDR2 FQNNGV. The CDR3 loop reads CASSLPEAIQETQYF. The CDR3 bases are TGTGCCAGCAGCTTACCGGAAGCCATTCAAGAGACCCAGTACTTC.

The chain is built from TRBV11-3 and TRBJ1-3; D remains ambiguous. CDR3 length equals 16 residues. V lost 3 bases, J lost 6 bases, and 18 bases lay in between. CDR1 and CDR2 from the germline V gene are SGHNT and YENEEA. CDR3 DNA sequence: TGTGCCAGCAGCTTGCAGCACGGCGGGAGCGAAAACACCATATATTTT. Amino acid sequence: CASSLQHGGSENTIYF.

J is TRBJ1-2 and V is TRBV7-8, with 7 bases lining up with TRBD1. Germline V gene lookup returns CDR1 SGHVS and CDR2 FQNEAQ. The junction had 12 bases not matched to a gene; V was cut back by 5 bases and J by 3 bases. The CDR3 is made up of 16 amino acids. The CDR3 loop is CASSNIRGLLDYGYTF. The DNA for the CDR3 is TGTGCCAGCAGCAACATAAGGGGGCTGCTAGACTATGGCTACACCTTC.

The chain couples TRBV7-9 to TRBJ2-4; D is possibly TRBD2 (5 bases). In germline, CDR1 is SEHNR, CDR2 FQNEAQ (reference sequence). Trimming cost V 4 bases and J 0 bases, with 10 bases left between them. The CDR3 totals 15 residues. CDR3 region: CASSSSSLAKNIQYF. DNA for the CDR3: TGTGCCAGCAGCTCATCTAGCCTAGCCAAAAACATTCAGTACTTC.

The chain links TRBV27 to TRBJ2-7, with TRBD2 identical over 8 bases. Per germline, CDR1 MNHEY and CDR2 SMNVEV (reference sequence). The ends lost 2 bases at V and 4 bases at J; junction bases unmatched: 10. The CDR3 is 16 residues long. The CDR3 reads CASSLGETGGRYEQYF. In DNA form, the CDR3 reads TGTGCCAGCAGTTTAGGCGAGACGGGAGGGAGGTACGAGCAGTACTTC.

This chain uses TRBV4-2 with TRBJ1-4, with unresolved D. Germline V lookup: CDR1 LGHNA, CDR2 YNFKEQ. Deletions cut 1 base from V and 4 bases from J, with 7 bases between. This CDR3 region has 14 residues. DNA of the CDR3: TGTGCCAGCAGCCAAGTTAAAGTTAATGAAAAACTGTTTTTT. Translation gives CASSQVKVNEKLFF.

CDR3: CASSQVLGQGGYGYTF. CDR3 DNA: TGTGCCAGCAGCCAGGTCTTGGGACAGGGGGGCTATGGCTACACCTTC. V and J are TRBV2 and TRBJ1-2; 11 nucleotides align to TRBD1. This CDR3 comprises 16 residues. Unmatched junction bases numbered 10, after V lost 6 bases and J lost 4 bases. The V gene's germline CDR1 is SNHLY and CDR2 FYNNEI.

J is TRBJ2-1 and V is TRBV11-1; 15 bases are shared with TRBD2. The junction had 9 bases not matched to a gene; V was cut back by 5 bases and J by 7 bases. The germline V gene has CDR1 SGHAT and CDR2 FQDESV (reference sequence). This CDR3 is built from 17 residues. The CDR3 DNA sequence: TGTGCCAGCAGCCCCCGGACTAGCGGGAGGGCCTTGAATGAGCAGTTCTTC. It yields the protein CASSPRTSGRALNEQFF.

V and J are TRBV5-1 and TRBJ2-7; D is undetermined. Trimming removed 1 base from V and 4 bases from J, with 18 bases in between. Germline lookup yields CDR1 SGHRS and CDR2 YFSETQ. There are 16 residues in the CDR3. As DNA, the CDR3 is TGCGCCAGCAGCTTGCAGCTTCCTGGACGGGTATACGAGCAGTACTTC. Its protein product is CASSLQLPGRVYEQYF.

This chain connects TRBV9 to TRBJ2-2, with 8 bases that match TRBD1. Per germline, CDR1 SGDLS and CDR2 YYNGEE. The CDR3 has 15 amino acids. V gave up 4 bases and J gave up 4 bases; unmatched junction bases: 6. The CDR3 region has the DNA TGTGCCAGCAGCCCACCGGGACAGGTCACCGGGGAGCTGTTTTTT. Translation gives CASSPPGQVTGELFF. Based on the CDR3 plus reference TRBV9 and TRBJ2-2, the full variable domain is DSGVTQTPKHLITATGQRVTLRCSPRSGDLSVYWYQQSLDQGLQFLIQYYNGEERAKGNILERFSAQQFPDLHSELNLSSLELGDSALYFCASSPPGQVTGELFFGEGSRLTVL.

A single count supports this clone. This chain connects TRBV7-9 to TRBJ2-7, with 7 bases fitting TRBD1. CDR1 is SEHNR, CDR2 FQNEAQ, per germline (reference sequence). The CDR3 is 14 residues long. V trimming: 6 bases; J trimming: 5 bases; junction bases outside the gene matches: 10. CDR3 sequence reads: CASSLGTVYDEQYF. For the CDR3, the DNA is TGTGCCAGCAGTCTGGGGACAGTCTATGACGAGCAGTACTTC.

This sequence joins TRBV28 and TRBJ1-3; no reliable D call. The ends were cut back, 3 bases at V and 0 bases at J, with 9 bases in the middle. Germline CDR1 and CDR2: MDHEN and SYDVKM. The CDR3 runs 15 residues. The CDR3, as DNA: TGTGCCAGCAGTTTCGAGGTCAGCTCTGGAAACACCATATATTTT. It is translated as CASSFEVSSGNTIYF.

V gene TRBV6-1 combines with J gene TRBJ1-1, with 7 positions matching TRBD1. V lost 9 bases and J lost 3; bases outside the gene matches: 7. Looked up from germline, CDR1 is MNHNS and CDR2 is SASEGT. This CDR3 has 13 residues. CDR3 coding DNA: TGTGCCAGTTCACAGGGGATAGACACTGAAGCTTTCTTT. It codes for CASSQGIDTEAFF.

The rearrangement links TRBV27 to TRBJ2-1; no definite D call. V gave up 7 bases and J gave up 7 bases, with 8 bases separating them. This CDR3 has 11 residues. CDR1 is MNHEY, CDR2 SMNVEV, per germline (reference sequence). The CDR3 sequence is CASNHGNEQFF. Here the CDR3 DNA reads TGTGCCAGCAATCACGGGAATGAGCAGTTCTTC.

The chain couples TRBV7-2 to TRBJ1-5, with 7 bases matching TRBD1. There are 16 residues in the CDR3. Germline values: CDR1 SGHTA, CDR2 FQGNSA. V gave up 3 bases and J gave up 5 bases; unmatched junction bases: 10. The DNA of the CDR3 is TGTGCCAGCAGCTTGGCGATCAGGGGGATGGATCAGCCCCAGCATTTT. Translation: CASSLAIRGMDQPQHF. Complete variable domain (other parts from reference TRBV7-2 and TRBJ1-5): GAGVSQSPSNKVTEKGKDVELRCDPISGHTALYWYRQSLGQGLEFLIYFQGNSAPDKSGLPSDRFSAERTGGSVSTLTIQRTQQEDSAVYLCASSLAIRGMDQPQHFGDGTRLSIL.

CDR3 sequence (DNA): TGTGCCAGCACCACAGGGGGCGAGGAGCTGTTTTTT. Its protein is CASTTGGEELFF. The chain employs TRBV7-9 and TRBJ2-2, with 9 bases matching TRBD1. In germline, CDR1 is SEHNR, CDR2 FQNEAQ (reference sequence). There are 12 residues in the CDR3. The ends lost 7 bases at V and 10 bases at J; junction bases unmatched: 4.

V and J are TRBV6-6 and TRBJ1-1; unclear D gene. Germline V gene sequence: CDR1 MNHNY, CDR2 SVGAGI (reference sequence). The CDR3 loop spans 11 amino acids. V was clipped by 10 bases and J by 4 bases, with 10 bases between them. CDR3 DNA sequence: TGTGCCACCCAGGCCCCCACTGAAGCTTTCTTT. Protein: CATQAPTEAFF.

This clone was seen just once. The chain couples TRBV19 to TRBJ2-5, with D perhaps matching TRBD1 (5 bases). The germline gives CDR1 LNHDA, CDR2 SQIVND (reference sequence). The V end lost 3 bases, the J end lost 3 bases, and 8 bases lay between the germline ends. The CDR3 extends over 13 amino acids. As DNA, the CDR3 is TGTGCCAGTAGTATTGACAGCGAAGAGACCCAGTACTTC. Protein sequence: CASSIDSEETQYF.

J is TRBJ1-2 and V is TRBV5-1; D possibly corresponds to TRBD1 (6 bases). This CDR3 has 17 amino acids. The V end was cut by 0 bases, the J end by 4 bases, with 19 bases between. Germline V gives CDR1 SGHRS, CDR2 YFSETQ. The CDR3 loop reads CASSLELGGQSSYGYTF. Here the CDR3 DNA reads TGCGCCAGCAGCTTGGAACTCGGGGGGCAGTCGAGCTATGGCTACACCTTC. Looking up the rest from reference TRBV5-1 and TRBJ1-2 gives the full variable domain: KAGVTQTPRYLIKTRGQQVTLSCSPISGHRSVSWYQQTPGQGLQFLFEYFSETQRNKGNFPGRFSGRQFSNSRSEMNVSTLELGDSALYLCASSLELGGQSSYGYTFGSGTRLTVV.

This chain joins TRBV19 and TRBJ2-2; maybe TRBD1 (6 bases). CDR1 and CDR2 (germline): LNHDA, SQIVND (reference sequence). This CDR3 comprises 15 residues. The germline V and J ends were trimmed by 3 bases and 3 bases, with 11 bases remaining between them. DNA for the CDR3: TGTGCCAGTAGTATCAGGGGCCCTTACACCGGGGAGCTGTTTTTT. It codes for CASSIRGPYTGELFF.

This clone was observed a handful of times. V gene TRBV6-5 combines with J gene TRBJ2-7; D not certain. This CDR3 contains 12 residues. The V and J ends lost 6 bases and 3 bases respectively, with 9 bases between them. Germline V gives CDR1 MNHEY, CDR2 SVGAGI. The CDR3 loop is CASRKNDYEQYF. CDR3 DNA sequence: TGTGCCAGCAGGAAGAATGACTACGAGCAGTACTTC.

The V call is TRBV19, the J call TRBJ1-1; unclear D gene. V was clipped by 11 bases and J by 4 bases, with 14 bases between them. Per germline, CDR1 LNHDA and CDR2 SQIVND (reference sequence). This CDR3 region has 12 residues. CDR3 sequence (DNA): TGTGCCTCCGGGAGGGTGGCCACTGAAGCTTTCTTT. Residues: CASGRVATEAFF.

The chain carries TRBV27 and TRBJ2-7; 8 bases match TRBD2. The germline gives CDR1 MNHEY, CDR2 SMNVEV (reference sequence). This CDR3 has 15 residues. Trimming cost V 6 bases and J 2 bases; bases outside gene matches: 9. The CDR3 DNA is TGTGCCAGCAGCCTCACTAGCGGAGGTACCTACGAGCAGTACTTC. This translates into CASSLTSGGTYEQYF.